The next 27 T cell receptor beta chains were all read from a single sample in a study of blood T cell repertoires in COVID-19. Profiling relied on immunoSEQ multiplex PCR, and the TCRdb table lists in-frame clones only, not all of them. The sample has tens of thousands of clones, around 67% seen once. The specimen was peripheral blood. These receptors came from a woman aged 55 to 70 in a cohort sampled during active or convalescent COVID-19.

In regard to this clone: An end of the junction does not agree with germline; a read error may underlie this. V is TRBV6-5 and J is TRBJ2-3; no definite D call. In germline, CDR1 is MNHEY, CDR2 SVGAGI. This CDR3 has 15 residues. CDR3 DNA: TGTGCCAACAGTTACTCGTACAGTAGCACAGATACGCAGTATTTT. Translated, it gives CANSYSYSSTDTQYF.

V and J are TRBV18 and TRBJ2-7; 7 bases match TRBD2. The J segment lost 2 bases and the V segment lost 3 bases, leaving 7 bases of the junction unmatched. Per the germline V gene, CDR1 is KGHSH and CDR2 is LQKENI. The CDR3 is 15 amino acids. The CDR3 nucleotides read TGTGCCAGCTCACCTGCGTCGGGGGGAGCCTACGAGCAGTACTTC. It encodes CASSPASGGAYEQYF.

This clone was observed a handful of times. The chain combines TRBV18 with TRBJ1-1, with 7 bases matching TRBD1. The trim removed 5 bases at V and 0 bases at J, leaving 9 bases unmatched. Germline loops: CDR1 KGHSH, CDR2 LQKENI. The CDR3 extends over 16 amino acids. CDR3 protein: CASSYWQGGMNTEAFF. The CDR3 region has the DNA TGTGCCAGCTCATACTGGCAGGGGGGCATGAACACTGAAGCTTTCTTT.

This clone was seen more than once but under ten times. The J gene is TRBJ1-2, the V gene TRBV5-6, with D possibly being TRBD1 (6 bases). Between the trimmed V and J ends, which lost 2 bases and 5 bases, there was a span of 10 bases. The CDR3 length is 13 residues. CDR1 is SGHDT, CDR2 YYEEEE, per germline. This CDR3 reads CASSLGDTYGYTF. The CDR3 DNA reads TGTGCCAGCAGCTTAGGGGACACGTATGGCTACACCTTC.

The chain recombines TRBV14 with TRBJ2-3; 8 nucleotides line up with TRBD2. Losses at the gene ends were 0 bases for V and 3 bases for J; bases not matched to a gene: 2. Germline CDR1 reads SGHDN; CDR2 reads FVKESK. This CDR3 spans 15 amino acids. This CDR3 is CASSQDREGTDTQYF. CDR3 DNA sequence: TGTGCCAGCAGCCAAGATCGGGAGGGAACAGATACGCAGTATTTT.

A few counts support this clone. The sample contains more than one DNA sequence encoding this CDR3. The CDR3 bases are TGTGCCAGTAGTATAGGGACAGGGGGCGGGACCGGGGAGCTGTTTTTT. Protein: CASSIGTGGGTGELFF. The chain couples TRBV19 to TRBJ2-2, with 11 bases that match TRBD1. The CDR3 contains 16 residues. Germline V gene sequence: CDR1 LNHDA, CDR2 SQIVND (reference sequence). After removal of 1 base from V and 5 bases from J, the junction contained 3 bases not matched to a gene.

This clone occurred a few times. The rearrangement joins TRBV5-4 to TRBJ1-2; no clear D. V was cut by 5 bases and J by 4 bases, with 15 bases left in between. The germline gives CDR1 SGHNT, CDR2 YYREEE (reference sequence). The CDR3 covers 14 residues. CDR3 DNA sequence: TGTGCCAGCAGGCTCCGAGTAGCGAGCTATGGCTACACCTTC. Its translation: CASRLRVASYGYTF.

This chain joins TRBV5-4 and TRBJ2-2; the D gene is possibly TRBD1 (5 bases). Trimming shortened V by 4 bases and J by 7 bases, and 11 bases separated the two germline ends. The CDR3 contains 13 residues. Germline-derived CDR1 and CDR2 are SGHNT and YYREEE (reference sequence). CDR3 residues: CASSLKGIGELFF. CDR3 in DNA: TGTGCCAGCAGCCTCAAGGGGATCGGGGAGCTGTTTTTT.

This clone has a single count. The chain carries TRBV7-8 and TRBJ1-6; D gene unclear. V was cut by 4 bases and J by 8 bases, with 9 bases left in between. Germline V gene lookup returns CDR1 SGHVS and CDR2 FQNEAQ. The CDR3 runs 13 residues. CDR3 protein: CASSSRGDSPLHF. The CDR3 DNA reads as TGTGCCAGCAGCTCGAGAGGTGATTCACCCCTCCACTTT.

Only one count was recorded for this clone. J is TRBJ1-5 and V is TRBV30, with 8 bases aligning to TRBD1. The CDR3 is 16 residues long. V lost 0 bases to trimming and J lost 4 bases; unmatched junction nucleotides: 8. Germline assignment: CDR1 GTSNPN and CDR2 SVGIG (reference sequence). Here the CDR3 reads CAWSVPNGQGNQPQHF. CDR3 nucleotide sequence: TGTGCCTGGAGTGTACCAAACGGACAGGGAAATCAGCCCCAGCATTTT.

CDR3 nucleotide sequence: TGTGCCAGCAGCCAACTAGCGGGGGGTGCAAATGAGCAGTTCTTC. Translation: CASSQLAGGANEQFF. The V and J genes are TRBV3-1 (or the pseudogene TRBV3-2) and TRBJ2-1; 11 bases are shared with TRBD2. V trimming: 2 bases; J trimming: 7 bases; junction bases outside the gene matches: 4. Germline assignment: CDR1 LGHDT and CDR2 YNNKEL (reference sequence). The CDR3 loop spans 15 amino acids.

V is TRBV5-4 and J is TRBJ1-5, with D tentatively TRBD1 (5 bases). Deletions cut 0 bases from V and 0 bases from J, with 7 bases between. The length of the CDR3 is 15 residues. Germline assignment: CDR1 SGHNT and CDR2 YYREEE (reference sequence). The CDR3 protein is CASSLAGASNQPQHF. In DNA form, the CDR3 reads TGTGCCAGCAGCTTGGCTGGGGCTAGCAATCAGCCCCAGCATTTT. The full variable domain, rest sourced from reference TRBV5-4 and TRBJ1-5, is ETGVTQSPTHLIKTRGQQVTLRCSSQSGHNTVSWYQQALGQGPQFIFQYYREEENGRGNFPPRFSGLQFPNYSSELNVNALELDDSALYLCASSLAGASNQPQHFGDGTRLSIL.

In DNA, the CDR3 is TGTGCCAGCAGTGAATCGGACTTGGACGCTTTCTTT. Translating it yields CASSESDLDAFF. V is TRBV2 and J is TRBJ1-1; D gene unclear. With 2 bases removed from V and 11 bases from J, the gap between germline ends came to 12 bases. Germline loops: CDR1 SNHLY, CDR2 FYNNEI. CDR3 length: 12 amino acids. Full variable domain (remainder filled in from reference TRBV2 and TRBJ1-1): EPEVTQTPSHQVTQMGQEVILRCVPISNHLYFYWYRQILGQKVEFLVSFYNNEISEKSEIFDDQFSVERPDGSNFTLKIRSTKLEDSAMYFCASSESDLDAFFGQGTRLTVV.

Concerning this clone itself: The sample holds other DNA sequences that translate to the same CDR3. The CDR3 region is CASSLVAGGLYEQYF. The CDR3 DNA follows: TGCGCCAGCAGCTTGGTGGCGGGGGGGCTTTACGAGCAGTACTTC. The chain combines TRBV5-1 with TRBJ2-7, with 9 bases aligning to TRBD2. Germline CDR1 is SGHRS and CDR2 is YFSETQ. CDR3 length equals 15 residues. The trim removed 0 bases at V and 4 bases at J, leaving 5 bases unmatched.

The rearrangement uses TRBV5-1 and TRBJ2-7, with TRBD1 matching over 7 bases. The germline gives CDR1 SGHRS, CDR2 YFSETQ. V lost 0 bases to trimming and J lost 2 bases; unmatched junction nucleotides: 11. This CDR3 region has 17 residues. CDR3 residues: CASSLEKGGPQAYEQYF. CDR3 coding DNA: TGCGCCAGCAGCTTGGAGAAAGGGGGCCCCCAAGCCTACGAGCAGTACTTC. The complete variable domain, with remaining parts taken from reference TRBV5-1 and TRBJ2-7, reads KAGVTQTPRYLIKTRGQQVTLSCSPISGHRSVSWYQQTPGQGLQFLFEYFSETQRNKGNFPGRFSGRQFSNSRSEMNVSTLELGDSALYLCASSLEKGGPQAYEQYFGPGTRLTVT.

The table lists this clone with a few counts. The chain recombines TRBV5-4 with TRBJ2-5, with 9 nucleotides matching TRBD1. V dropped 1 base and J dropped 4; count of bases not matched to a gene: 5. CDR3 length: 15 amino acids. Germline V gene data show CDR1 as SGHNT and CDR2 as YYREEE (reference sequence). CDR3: CASSLPRQGGETQYF. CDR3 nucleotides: TGTGCCAGCAGCTTGCCGCGACAGGGGGGAGAGACCCAGTACTTC.

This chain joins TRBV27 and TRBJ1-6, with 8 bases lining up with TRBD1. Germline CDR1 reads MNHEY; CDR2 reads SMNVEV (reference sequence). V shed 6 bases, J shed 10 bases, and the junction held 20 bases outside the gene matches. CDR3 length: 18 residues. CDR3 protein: CASRSTWTGFCVGSPLHF. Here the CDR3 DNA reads TGTGCCAGCAGATCAACGTGGACAGGGTTCTGTGTGGGGTCACCCCTCCACTTT.

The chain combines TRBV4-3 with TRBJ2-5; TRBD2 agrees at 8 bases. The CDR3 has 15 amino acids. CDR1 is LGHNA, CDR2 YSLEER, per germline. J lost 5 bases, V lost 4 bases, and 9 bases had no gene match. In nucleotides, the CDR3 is TGCGCCAGCAGCCGGGTGCGGGGGGCTGGGGAGACCCAGTACTTC. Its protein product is CASSRVRGAGETQYF.

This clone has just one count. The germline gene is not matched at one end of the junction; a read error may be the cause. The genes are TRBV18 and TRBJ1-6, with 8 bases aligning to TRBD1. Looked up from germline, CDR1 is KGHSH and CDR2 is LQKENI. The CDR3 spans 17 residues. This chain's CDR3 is CASSPQGVWDRNSPLHF. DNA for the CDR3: TGTGCCAGCTCCCCACAGGGGGTTTGGGACAGAAATTCACCCCTCCACTTT.

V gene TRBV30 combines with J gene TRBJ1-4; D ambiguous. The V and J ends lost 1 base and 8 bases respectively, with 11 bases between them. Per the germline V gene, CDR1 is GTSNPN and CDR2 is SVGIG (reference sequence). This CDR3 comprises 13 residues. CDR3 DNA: TGTGCCTGGAGTGAGAGTGTCGAGGAAAAACTGTTTTTT. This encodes CAWSESVEEKLFF.

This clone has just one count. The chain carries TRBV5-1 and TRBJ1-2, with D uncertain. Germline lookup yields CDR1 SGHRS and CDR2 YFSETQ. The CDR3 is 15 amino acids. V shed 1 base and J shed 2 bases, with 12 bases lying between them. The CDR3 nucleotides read TGCGCCAGCAGCTTGCAGCCCAACAGCAACTATGGCTACACCTTC. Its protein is CASSLQPNSNYGYTF.

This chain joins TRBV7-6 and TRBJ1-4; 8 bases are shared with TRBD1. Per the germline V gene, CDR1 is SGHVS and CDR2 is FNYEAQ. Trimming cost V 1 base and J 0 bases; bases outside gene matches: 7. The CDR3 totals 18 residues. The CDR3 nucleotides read TGTGCCAGCAGCTTAGGTGACAGGGGAATTGCAACTAATGAAAAACTGTTTTTT. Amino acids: CASSLGDRGIATNEKLFF.

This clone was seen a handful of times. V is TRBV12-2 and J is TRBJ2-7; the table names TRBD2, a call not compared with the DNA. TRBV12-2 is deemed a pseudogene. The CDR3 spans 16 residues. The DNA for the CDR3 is TGTGCAAGTCGCCGACGAGGACTAGCGGGAGGCTACGAGCAGTACTTC. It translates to CASRRRGLAGGYEQYF.

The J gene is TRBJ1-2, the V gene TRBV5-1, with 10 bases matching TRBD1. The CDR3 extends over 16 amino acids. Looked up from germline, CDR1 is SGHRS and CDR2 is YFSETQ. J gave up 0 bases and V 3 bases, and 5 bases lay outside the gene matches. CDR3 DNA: TGCGCCAGCAGCTCCAGGACAGGGGGACCTAACTATGGCTACACCTTC. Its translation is CASSSRTGGPNYGYTF.

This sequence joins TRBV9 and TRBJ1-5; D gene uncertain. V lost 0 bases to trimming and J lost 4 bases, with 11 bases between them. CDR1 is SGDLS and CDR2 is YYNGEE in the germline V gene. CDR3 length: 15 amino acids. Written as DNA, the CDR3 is TGTGCCAGCAGCGTAGACGGACTGGAGAATCAGCCCCAGCATTTT. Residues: CASSVDGLENQPQHF.

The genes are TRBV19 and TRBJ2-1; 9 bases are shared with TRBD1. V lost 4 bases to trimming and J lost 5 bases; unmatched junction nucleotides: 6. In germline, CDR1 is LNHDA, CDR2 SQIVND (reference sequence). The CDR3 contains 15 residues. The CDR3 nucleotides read TGTGCCAGTAGTACTCTCCGGACAGGGGACAATGAGCAGTTCTTC. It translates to CASSTLRTGDNEQFF. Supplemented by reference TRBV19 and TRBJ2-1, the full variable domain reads DGGITQSPKYLFRKEGQNVTLSCEQNLNHDAMYWYRQDPGQGLRLIYYSQIVNDFQKGDIAEGYSVSREKKESFPLTVTSAQKNPTAFYLCASSTLRTGDNEQFFGPGTRLTVL.

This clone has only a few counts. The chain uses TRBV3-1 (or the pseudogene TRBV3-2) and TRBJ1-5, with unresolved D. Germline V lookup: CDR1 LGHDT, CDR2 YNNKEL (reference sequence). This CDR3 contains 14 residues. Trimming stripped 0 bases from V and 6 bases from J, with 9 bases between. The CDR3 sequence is CASSQDLRAQPQHF. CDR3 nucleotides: TGTGCCAGCAGCCAAGATCTGCGTGCTCAGCCCCAGCATTTT.